This is a list of T cell receptor beta chains from one sample in a study of T cell responses to AZD1222 COVID-19 vaccine. Method: immunoSEQ multiplex PCR; TCRdb's copy keeps in-frame clones and lacks some. This repertoire shows around 80,000 clones, approximately 85% found once; its top ten account for about 10%. The sample in question was peripheral blood, obtained 28 days after the second AZD1222 dose. The receptors here all came from an adult who received the AZD1222 COVID-19 vaccine. Both conserved end residues are part of each CDR3. The order of the fields is V gene, clone size, D gene, J gene, CDR3 DNA, CDR3 protein. A D gene is named only where the DNA matches it firmly. Clone size, where shown, is once, few, many, or a class for clones that have expanded.

TRBV29-1	NA	NA	TRBJ1-2	TGCAGCGCCGGACAGAACTCGAACTATGGCTACACCTTC	CSAGQNSNYGYTF
TRBV7-8	NA	NA	TRBJ2-1	TGTGCCAGCAGCTTAGCGTCATCGACAGCGAATGAGCAGTTCTTC	CASSLASSTANEQFF
TRBV12-3/TRBV12-4	NA	NA	TRBJ1-1	TGTGCCAGCAGTTACAGGGAGAGCACTGAAGCTTTCTTT	CASSYRESTEAFF
TRBV6-1	NA	TRBD1	TRBJ2-6	TGTGCCAGCAGTGAACAGGGGGCATCTGGGGCCAACGTCCTGACTTTC	CASSEQGASGANVLTF
TRBV15	NA	NA	TRBJ1-3	TGTGCCACCAGCAGAGATCGCTCGGGGTCTAACACCATATATTTT	CATSRDRSGSNTIYF
TRBV12-5	once	TRBD1	TRBJ1-1	TGTGCTAGTGGTTTGGTACTAAGGGACAGTCTAGAGTTT	CASGLVLRDSLEF
TRBV9	NA	NA	TRBJ2-1	TGTGCCAGCAGCGTAGGGCTAGCGTACAATGAGCAGTTCTTC	CASSVGLAYNEQFF
TRBV19	NA	TRBD2	TRBJ2-1	TGTGCCAGCCGAGACGGACTAGCGGGGGAGCAGTTCTTC	CASRDGLAGEQFF
TRBV14	NA	NA	TRBJ1-1	TGTGCCAGCAGCTTCCGTTGGGGCATGAACACTGAAGCTTTCTTT	CASSFRWGMNTEAFF
TRBV18	NA	TRBD2	TRBJ2-1	TGTGCCAGCTCACCGACTAGCGGGGGGGCTGCTGAGCAGTTCTTC	CASSPTSGGAAEQFF
TRBV19	NA	NA	TRBJ2-7	TGTGCCAGTAGTATAGCTCTGGGGGCCTACGAGCAGTACTTC	CASSIALGAYEQYF
TRBV10-3	NA	NA	TRBJ1-1	TGTGCCATCAGTGAGTCCTTGGGGGTATCGGACACTGAAGCTTTCTTT	CAISESLGVSDTEAFF
TRBV4-1	NA	NA	TRBJ1-5	TGCGCCAGCAGCCAAATAGGAGCGCCCAATCAGCCCCAGCATTTT	CASSQIGAPNQPQHF